This section outlines one T cell receptor (beta chain) sequence together with its context. The antigen is unknown. Both 60 Vbeta primers and 13 Jbeta primers went into the PCR. TCRdb's table, derived via immunoSEQ multiplex PCR, lists solely in-frame clones and lacks some. The sample contains more than 150,000 clones, 79% of which appear only once. This sample is drawn from a study of cytomegalovirus exposure and HLA in healthy donors. General study findings and limits: Prior analysis indicated that the majority of TCR beta V segments exhibited productivity approximately 87% or approximately 30% of the time. Presence/absence comparisons presumed near-even sequencing depth among donors.

CDR1 and CDR2 (germline): ENHRY, SYGVKD. V dropped 2 bases and J dropped 6 bases, with 19 bases sitting between them. The length of the CDR3 is 16 residues. The origin of this receptor is a girl aged 10-17 years in good health and CMV-seropositive. The sequencing input was PBMCs. This chain joins TRBV10-3 and TRBJ1-2; D might be TRBD1 (6 bases). CDR3 DNA sequence: TGTGCCATCAGTGAGCCAATACAGGGTGCTCTGGATGGCTACACCTTC. It is translated as CAISEPIQGALDGYTF.